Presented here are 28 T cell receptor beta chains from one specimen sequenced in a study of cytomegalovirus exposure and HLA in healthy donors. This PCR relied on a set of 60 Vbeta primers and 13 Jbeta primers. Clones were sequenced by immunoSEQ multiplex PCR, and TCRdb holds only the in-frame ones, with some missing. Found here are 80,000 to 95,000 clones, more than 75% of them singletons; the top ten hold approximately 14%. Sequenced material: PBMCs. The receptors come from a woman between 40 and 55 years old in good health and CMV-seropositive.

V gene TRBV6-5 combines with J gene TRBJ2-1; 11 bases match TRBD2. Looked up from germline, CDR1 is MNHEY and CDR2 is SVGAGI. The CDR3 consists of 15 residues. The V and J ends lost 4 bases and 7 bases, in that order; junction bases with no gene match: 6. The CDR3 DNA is TGTGCCAGCAGTTTTATAGCGGGGGGGCTTAATGAGCAGTTCTTC. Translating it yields CASSFIAGGLNEQFF.

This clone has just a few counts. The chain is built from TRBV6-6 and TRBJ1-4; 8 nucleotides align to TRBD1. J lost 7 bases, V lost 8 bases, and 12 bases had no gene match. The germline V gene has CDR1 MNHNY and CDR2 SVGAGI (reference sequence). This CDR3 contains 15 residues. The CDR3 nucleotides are TGTGCCAGCCTGGGCCCAGGGGGCTTTAGTGAAAAACTGTTTTTT. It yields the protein CASLGPGGFSEKLFF.

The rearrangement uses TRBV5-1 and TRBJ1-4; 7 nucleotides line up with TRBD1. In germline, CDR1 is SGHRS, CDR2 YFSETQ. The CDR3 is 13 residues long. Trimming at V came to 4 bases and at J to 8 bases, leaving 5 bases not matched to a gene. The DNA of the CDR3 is TGCGCCAGCAGCATACGGGACAGCGAAAAACTGTTTTTT. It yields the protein CASSIRDSEKLFF.

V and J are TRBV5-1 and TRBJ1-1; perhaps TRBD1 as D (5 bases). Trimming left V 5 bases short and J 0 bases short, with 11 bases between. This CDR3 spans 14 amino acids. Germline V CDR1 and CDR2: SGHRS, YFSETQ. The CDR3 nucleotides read TGCGCCAGCAGTTTCGACAGCCTGAACACTGAAGCTTTCTTT. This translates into CASSFDSLNTEAFF.

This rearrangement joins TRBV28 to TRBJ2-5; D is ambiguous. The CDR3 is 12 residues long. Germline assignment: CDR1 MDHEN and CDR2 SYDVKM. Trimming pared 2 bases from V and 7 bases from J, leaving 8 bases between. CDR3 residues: CASSLELRTQYF. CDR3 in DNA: TGTGCCAGCAGTTTAGAGCTGAGGACCCAGTACTTC. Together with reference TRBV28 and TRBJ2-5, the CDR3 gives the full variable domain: DVKVTQSSRYLVKRTGEKVFLECVQDMDHENMFWYRQDPGLGLRLIYFSYDVKMKEKGDIPEGYSVSREKKERFSLILESASTNQTSMYLCASSLELRTQYFGPGTRLLVL.

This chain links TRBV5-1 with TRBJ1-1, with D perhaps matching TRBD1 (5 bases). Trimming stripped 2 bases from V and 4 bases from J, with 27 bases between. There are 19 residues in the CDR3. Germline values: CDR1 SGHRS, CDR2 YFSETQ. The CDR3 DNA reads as TGCGCCAGCAGCTTAAGGGGAGGTAGTAAGGGGCCGGAGGTCACTGAAGCTTTCTTT. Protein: CASSLRGGSKGPEVTEAFF.

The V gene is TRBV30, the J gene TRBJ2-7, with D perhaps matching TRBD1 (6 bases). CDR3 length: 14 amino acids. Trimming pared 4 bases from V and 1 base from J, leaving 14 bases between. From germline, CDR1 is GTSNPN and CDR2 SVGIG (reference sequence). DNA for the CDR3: TGTGCCTGGACTCCCCCTACAGGGTCCTACGAGCAGTACTTC. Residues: CAWTPPTGSYEQYF. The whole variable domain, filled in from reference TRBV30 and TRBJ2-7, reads SQTIHQWPATLVQPVGSPLSLECTVEGTSNPNLYWYRQAAGRGLQLLFYSVGIGQISSEVPQNLSASRPQDRQFILSSKKLLLSDSGFYLCAWTPPTGSYEQYFGPGTRLTVT.

This CDR3 reads CASSIVGDRRTEAFF. CDR3 DNA sequence: TGTGCCAGTAGTATAGTAGGGGACAGAAGGACTGAAGCTTTCTTT. The chain has TRBV19 and TRBJ1-1; 7 bases match TRBD1. After removal of 1 base from V and 5 bases from J, the junction contained 7 bases not matched to a gene. The CDR3 consists of 15 residues. The germline gives CDR1 LNHDA, CDR2 SQIVND (reference sequence).

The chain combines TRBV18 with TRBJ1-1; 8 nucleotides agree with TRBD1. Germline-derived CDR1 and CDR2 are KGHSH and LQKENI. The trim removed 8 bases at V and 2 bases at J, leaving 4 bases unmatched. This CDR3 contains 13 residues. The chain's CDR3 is CASSQGANTEAFF. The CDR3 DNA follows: TGTGCCAGCAGCCAGGGGGCCAACACTGAAGCTTTCTTT. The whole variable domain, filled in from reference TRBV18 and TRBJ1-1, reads NAGVMQNPRHLVRRRGQEARLRCSPMKGHSHVYWYRQLPEEGLKFMVYLQKENIIDESGMPKERFSAEFPKEGPSILRIQQVVRGDSAAYFCASSQGANTEAFFGQGTRLTVV.

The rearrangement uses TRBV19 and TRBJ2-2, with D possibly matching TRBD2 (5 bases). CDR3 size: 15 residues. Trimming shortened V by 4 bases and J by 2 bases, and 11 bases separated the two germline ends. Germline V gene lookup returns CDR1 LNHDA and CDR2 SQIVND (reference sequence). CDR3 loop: CASSRLGINTGELFF. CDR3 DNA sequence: TGTGCCAGTAGTAGACTCGGGATAAACACCGGGGAGCTGTTTTTT.

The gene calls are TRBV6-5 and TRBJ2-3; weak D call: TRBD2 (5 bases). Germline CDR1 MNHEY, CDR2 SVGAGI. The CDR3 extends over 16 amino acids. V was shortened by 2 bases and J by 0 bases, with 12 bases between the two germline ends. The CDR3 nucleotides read TGTGCCAGCAGTTACCTCCGGGGAACTAGCACAGATACGCAGTATTTT. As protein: CASSYLRGTSTDTQYF.

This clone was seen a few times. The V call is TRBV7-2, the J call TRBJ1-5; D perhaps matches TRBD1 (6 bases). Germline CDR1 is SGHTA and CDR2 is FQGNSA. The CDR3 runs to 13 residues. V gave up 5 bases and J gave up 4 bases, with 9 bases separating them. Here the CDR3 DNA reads TGTGCCAGCAGCCCCAGGGGTAATCAGCCCCAGCATTTT. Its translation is CASSPRGNQPQHF.

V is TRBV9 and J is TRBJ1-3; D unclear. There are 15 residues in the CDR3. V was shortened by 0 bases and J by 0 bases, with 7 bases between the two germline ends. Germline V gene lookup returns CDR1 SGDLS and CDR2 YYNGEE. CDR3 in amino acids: CASSVGTYSGNTIYF. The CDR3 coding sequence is TGTGCCAGCAGCGTAGGTACCTACTCTGGAAACACCATATATTTT.

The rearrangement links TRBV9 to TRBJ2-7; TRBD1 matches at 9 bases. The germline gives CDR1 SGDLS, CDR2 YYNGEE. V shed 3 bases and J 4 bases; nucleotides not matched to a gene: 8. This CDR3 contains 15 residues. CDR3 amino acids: CASSALQGAVYEQYF. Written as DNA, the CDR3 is TGTGCCAGCAGCGCCCTACAGGGGGCTGTTTACGAGCAGTACTTC. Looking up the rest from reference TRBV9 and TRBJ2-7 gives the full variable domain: DSGVTQTPKHLITATGQRVTLRCSPRSGDLSVYWYQQSLDQGLQFLIQYYNGEERAKGNILERFSAQQFPDLHSELNLSSLELGDSALYFCASSALQGAVYEQYFGPGTRLTVT.

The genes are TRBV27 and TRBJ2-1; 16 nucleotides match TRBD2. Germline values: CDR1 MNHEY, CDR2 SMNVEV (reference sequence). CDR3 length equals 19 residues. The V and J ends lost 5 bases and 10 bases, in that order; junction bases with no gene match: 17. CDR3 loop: CASSPFPGTSGGARKEQFF. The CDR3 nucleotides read TGTGCCAGCAGTCCATTTCCCGGGACTAGCGGGGGGGCCAGGAAAGAGCAGTTCTTC.

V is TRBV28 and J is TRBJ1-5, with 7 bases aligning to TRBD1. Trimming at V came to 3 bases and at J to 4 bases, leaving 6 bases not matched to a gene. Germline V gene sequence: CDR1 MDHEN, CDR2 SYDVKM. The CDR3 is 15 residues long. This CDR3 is CASSFPGQTNQPQHF. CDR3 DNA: TGTGCCAGCAGTTTCCCGGGACAGACTAATCAGCCCCAGCATTTT.

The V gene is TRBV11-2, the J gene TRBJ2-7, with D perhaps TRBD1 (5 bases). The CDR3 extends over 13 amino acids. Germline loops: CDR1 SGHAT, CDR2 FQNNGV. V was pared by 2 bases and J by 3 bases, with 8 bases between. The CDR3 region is CASSLTRDYEQYF. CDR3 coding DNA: TGTGCCAGCAGCTTAACCAGGGACTACGAGCAGTACTTC.

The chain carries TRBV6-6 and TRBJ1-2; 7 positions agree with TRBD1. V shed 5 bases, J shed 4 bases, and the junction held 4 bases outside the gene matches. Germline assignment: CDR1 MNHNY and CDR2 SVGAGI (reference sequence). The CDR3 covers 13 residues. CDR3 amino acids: CASSRDSLYGYTF. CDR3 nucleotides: TGTGCCAGCAGTAGGGACAGTCTCTATGGCTACACCTTC.

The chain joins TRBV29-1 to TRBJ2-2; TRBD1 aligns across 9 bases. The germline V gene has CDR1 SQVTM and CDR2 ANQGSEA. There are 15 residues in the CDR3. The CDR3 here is CSAEGTGFYTGELFF. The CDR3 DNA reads TGCAGTGCTGAAGGGACAGGGTTTTACACCGGGGAGCTGTTTTTT.

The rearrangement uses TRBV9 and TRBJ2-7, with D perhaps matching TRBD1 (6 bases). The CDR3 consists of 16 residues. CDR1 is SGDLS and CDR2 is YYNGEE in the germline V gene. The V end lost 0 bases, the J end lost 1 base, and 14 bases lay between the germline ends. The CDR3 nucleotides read TGTGCCAGCAGCGTAGGGGGGCAAATAGGTTCCTACGAGCAGTACTTC. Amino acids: CASSVGGQIGSYEQYF.

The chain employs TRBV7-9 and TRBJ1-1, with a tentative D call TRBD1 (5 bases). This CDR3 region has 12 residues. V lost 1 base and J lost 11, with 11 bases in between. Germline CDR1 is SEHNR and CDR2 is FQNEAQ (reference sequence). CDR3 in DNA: TGTGCCAGCAGCTTAGGACGTGGGGGGGCTTTCTTT. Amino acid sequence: CASSLGRGGAFF.

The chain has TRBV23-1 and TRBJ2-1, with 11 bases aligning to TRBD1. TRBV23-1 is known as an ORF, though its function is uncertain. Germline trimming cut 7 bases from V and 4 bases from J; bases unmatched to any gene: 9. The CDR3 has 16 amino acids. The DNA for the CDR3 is TGCGCCAGCATCAAATCCGGACAGGGGGCTTACAATGAGCAGTTCTTC. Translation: CASIKSGQGAYNEQFF.

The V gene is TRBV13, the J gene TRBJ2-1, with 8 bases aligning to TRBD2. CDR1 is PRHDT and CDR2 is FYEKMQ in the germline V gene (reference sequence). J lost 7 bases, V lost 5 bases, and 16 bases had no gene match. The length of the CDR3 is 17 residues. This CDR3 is CASSPGGRIRFRNEQFF. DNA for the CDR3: TGTGCCAGCAGCCCGGGGGGGAGGATTAGGTTTAGGAATGAGCAGTTCTTC.

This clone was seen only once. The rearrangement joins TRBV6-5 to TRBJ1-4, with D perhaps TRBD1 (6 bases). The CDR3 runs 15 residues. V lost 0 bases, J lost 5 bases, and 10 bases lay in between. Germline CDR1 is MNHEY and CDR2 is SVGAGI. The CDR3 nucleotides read TGTGCCAGCAGTTACTCAGGACAGCTGAATGAAAAACTGTTTTTT. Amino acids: CASSYSGQLNEKLFF.

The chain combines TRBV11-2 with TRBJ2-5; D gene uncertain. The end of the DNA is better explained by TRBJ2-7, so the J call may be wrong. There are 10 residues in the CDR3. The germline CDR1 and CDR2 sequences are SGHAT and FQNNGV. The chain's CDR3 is CASSIYEQYF. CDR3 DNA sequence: TGTGCCAGCAGCATTTACGAGCAGTACTTC.

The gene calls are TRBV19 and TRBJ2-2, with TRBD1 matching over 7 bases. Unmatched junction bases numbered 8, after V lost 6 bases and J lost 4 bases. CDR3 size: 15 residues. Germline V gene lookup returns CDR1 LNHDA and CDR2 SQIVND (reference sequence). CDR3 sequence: CASSLQQGSTGELFF. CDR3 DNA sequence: TGTGCCAGTAGCCTGCAACAGGGGTCCACCGGGGAGCTGTTTTTT.

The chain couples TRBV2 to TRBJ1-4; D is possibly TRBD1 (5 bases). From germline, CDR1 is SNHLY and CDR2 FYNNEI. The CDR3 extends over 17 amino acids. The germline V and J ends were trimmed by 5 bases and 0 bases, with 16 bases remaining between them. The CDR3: CASSKTATTATNEKLFF. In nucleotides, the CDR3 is TGTGCCAGCAGTAAGACAGCAACTACCGCAACTAATGAAAAACTGTTTTTT.

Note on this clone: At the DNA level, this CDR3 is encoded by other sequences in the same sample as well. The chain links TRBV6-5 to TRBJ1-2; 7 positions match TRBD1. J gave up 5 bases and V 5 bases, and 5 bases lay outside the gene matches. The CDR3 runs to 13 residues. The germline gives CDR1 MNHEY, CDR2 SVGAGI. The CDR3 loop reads CASSHDRAYGYTF. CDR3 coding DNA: TGTGCCAGCAGTCATGACAGGGCTTATGGCTACACCTTC.